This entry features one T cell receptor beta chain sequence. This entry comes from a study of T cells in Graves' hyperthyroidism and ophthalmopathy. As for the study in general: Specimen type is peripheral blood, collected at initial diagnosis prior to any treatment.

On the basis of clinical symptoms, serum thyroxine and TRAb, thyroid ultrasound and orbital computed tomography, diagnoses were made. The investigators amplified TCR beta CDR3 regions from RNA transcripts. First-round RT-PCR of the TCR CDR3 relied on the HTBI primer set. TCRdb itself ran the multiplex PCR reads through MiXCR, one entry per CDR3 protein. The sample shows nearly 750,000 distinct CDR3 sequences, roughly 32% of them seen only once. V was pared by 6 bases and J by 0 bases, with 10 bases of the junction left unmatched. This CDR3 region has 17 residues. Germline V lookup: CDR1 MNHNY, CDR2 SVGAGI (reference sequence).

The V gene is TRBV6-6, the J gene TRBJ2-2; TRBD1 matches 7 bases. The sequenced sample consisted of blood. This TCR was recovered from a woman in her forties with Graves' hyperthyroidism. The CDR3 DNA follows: TGTGCCAGCAGCCAACCGAGACAGGGCGCGAACACCGGGGAGCTGTTTTTT. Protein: CASSQPRQGANTGELFF.